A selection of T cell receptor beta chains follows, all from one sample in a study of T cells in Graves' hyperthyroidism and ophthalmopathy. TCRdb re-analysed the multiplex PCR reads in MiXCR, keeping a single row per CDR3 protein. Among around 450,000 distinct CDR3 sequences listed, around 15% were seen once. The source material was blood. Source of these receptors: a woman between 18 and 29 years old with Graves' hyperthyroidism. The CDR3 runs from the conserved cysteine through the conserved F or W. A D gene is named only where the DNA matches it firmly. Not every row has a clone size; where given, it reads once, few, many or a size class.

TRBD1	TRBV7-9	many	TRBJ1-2	CASSFSGTGYGYTF	TGTGCCAGCAGCTTTTCTGGGACAGGCTATGGCTACACCTTC
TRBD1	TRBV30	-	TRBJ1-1	CAWGQGINTEAFF	TGTGCCTGGGGACAGGGCATAAACACTGAAGCTTTCTTT
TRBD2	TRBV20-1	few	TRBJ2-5	CSALGGSGRRETQYF	TGCAGTGCCCTAGGTGGTAGCGGGCGCCGAGAGACCCAGTACTTC
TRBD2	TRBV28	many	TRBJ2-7	CASSLPLAGYGNEQYF	TGTGCCAGCAGTTTACCTCTAGCGGGATATGGTAACGAGCAGTACTTC
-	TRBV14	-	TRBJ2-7	CASSQPGGYYEQYF	TGTGCCAGCAGCCAACCGGGCGGATACTACGAGCAGTACTTC
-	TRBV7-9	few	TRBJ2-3	CASSPAASDTQYF	TGTGCCAGCAGCCCGGCCGCCTCAGATACGCAGTATTTT
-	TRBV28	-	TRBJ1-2	CASRRTGTVNYGYTF	TGTGCCAGCAGAAGAACCGGGACGGTGAACTATGGCTACACCTTC
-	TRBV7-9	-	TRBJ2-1	CASRPPGTPLVEQFF	TGTGCCAGCAGACCACCCGGGACTCCACTTGTTGAGCAGTTCTTC
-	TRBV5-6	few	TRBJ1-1	CASSSGQREAFF	TGTGCCAGCAGCTCAGGACAGAGAGAAGCTTTCTTT
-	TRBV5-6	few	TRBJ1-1	CASSRERGEAFF	TGTGCCAGCAGCCGCGAGAGGGGGGAAGCTTTCTTT